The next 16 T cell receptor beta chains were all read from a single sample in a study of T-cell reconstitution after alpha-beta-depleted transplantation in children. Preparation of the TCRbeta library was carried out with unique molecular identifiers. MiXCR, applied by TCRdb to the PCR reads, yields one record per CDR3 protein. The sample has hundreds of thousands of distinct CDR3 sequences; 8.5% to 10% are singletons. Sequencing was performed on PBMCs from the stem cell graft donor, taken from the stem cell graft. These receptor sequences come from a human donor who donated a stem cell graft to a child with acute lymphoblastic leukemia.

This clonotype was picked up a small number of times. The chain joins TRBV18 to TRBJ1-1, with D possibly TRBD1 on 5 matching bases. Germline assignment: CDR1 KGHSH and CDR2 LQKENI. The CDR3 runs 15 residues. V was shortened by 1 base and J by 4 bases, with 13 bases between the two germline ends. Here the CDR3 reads CASSPRTGVPTEAFF. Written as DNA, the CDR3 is TGTGCCAGCTCACCACGGACGGGGGTCCCCACTGAAGCTTTCTTT.

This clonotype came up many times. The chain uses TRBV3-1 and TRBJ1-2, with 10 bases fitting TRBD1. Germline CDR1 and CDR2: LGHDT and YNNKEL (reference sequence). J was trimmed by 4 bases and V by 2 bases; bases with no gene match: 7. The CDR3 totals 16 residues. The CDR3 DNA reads TGTGCCAGCAGCCAAAGAACGGGACAGGGGACCTATGGCTACACCTTC. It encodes CASSQRTGQGTYGYTF. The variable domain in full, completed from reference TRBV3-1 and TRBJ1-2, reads DTAVSQTPKYLVTQMGNDKSIKCEQNLGHDTMYWYKQDSKKFLKIMFSYNNKELIINETVPNRFSPKSPDKAHLNLHINSLELGDSAVYFCASSQRTGQGTYGYTFGSGTRLTVV.

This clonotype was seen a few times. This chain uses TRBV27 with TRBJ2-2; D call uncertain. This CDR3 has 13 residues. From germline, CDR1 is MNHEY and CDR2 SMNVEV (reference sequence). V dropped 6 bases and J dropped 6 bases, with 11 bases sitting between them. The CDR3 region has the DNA TGTGCCAGCAGCCTAAAAAGGGCCGGGGAGCTGTTTTTT. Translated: CASSLKRAGELFF.

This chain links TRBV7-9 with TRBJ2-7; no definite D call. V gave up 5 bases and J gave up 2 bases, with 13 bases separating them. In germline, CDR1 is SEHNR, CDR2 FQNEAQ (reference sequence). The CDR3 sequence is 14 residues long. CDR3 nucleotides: TGTGCCAGCAGCCCCCTGGGGTCCACCTACGAGCAGTACTTC. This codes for CASSPLGSTYEQYF.

This CDR3 reads CASSQDGYYEQYF. The DNA for the CDR3 is TGTGCCAGCAGCCAGGACGGATACTACGAGCAGTACTTC. The V call is TRBV7-2, the J call TRBJ2-7; no reliable D call. Trimming removed 5 bases from V and 3 bases from J, with 11 bases in between. This CDR3 is 13 amino acids long. The germline gives CDR1 SGHTA, CDR2 FQGNSA.

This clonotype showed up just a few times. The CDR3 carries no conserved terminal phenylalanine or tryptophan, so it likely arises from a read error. The CDR3 loop is CASSLMGSSYEQYS. CDR3 DNA: TGTGCCAGCAGCTTAATGGGGAGCTCCTACGAGCAGTACTCC. The rearrangement links TRBV7-9 to TRBJ2-7, with a possible D match to TRBD2 (5 bases). CDR3 length: 14 amino acids. Germline values: CDR1 SEHNR, CDR2 FQNEAQ (reference sequence). The V end was cut by 2 bases, the J end by 0 bases, with 8 bases between.

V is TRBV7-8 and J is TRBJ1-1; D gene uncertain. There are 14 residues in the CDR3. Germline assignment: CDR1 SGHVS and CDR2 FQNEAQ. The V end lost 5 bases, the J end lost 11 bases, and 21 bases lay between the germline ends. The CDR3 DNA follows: TGTGCCAGCAGCACCGATCCCGTCTTGACTTTCGCTTTCTTT. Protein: CASSTDPVLTFAFF. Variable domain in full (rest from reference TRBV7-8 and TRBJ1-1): GAGVSQSPRYKVAKRGQDVALRCDPISGHVSLFWYQQALGQGPEFLTYFQNEAQLDKSGLPSDRFFAERPEGSVSTLKIQRTQQEDSAVYLCASSTDPVLTFAFFGQGTRLTVV.

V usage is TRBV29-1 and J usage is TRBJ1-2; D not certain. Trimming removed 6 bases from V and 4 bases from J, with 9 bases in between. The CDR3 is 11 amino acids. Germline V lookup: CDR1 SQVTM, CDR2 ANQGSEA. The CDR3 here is CSVQAIYGYTF. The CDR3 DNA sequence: TGCAGCGTCCAAGCTATCTATGGCTACACCTTC. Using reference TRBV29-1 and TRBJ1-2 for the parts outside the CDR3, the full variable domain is SAVISQKPSRDICQRGTSLTIQCQVDSQVTMMFWYRQQPGQSLTLIATANQGSEATYESGFVIDKFPISRPNLTFSTLTVSNMSPEDSSIYLCSVQAIYGYTFGSGTRLTVV.

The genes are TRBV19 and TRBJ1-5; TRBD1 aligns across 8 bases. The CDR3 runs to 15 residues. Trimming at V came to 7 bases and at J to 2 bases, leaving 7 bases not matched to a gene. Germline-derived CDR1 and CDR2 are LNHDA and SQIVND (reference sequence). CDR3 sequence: CASKKTGVGNQPQHF. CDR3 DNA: TGTGCCAGTAAAAAGACAGGGGTCGGCAATCAGCCCCAGCATTTT.

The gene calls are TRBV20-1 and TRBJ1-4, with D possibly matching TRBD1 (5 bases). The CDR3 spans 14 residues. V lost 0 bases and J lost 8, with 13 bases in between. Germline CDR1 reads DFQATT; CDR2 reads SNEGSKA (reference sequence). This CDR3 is CSARESGRGEKLFF. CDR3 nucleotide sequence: TGCAGTGCTAGAGAAAGTGGACGGGGCGAAAAACTGTTTTTT.

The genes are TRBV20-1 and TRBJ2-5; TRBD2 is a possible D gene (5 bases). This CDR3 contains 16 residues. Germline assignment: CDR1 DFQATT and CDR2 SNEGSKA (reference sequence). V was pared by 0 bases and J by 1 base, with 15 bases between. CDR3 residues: CSARDNGKAAQETQYF. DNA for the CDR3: TGCAGTGCTAGAGATAATGGAAAAGCGGCCCAAGAGACCCAGTACTTC.

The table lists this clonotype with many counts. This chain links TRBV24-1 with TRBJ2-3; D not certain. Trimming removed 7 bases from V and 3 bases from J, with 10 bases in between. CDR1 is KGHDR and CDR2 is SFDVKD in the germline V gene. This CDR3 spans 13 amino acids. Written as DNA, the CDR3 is TGTGCCACCAGCTCTCGGATGACAGATACGCAGTATTTT. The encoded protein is CATSSRMTDTQYF.

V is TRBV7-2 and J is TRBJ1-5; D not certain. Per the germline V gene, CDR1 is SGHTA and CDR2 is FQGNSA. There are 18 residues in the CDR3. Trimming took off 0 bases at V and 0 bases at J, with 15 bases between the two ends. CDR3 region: CASSLAAGPPYSNQPQHF. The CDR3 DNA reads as TGTGCCAGCAGCTTAGCAGCCGGGCCGCCATATAGCAATCAGCCCCAGCATTTT.

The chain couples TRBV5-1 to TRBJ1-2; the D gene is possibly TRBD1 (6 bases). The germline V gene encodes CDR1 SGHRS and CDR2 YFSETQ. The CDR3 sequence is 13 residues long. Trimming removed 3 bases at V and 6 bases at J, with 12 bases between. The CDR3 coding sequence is TGCGCCAGCAGCTCCTCAGGGGATGATGGCTACACCTTC. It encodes CASSSSGDDGYTF.

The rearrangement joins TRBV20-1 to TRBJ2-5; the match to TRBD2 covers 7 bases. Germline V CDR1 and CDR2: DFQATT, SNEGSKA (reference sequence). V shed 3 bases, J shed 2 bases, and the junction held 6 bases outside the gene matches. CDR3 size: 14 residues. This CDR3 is CSARGGAAQETQYF. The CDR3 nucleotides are TGCAGTGCTAGGGGAGGGGCGGCTCAAGAGACCCAGTACTTC.

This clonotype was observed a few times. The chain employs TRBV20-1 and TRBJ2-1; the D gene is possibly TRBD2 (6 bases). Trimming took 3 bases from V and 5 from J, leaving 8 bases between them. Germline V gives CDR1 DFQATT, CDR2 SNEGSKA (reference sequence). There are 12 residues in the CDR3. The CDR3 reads CSARGLNNEQFF. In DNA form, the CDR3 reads TGCAGTGCTAGGGGACTTAACAATGAGCAGTTCTTC.